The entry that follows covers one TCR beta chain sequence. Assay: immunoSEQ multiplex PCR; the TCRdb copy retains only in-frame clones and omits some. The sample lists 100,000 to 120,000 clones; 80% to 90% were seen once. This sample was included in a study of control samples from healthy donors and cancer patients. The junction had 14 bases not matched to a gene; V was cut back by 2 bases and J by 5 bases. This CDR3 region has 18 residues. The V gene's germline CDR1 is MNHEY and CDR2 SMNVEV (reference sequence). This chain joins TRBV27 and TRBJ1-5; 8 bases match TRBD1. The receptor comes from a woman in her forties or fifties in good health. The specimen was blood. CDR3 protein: CASSLKGVDRVVYQPQHF. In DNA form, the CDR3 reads TGTGCCAGCAGTTTAAAAGGGGTGGACAGGGTTGTTTATCAGCCCCAGCATTTT.